These 14 T cell receptor beta chains were sequenced from one sample in a study of blood T cell repertoires in COVID-19. The method was immunoSEQ multiplex PCR; TCRdb's version includes in-frame clones alone and lacks a portion of them. Here the sample spans under 350,000 clones, about 86% being singletons. The sample was PBMCs or T cells enriched from blood (not recorded which). These receptors were collected from a woman between 40 and 55 years old with acute COVID-19.

This chain uses TRBV5-4 with TRBJ2-1; D gene ambiguous. The CDR3 totals 13 residues. Germline lookup yields CDR1 SGHNT and CDR2 YYREEE (reference sequence). The V and J ends lost 3 bases and 6 bases respectively, with 10 bases between them. The DNA for the CDR3 is TGTGCCAGCAGCTCCGACTCGCTCAATGAGCAGTTCTTC. Protein product: CASSSDSLNEQFF.

The rearrangement links TRBV29-1 to TRBJ1-2; weak D call: TRBD1 (5 bases). The CDR3 is 13 amino acids. Per germline, CDR1 SQVTM and CDR2 ANQGSEA. V was trimmed by 3 bases and J by 4 bases, leaving 12 bases between them. CDR3 DNA sequence: TGCAGCGTTGATTCCAGGCAGGGCTATGGCTACACCTTC. Amino acid sequence: CSVDSRQGYGYTF.

The CDR3 nucleotides are TGCAGCGTTGTTGGGTCGACAGGGGGTGCTGAAAATGAGCAGTTCTTC. Encoded protein: CSVVGSTGGAENEQFF. The chain joins TRBV29-1 to TRBJ2-1; 9 nucleotides agree with TRBD1. The CDR3 runs 16 residues. The V gene end was trimmed by 4 bases and the J gene end by 7 bases; junction bases not matched to a gene: 14. CDR1 is SQVTM, CDR2 ANQGSEA, per germline.

The chain is built from TRBV9 and TRBJ1-1; 7 bases agree with TRBD1. CDR3 length: 14 residues. Germline CDR1 reads SGDLS; CDR2 reads YYNGEE. The trim removed 3 bases at V and 4 bases at J, leaving 6 bases unmatched. The CDR3 sequence is CASSARQGSTEAFF. The CDR3 DNA follows: TGTGCCAGCAGCGCCCGACAGGGTTCCACTGAAGCTTTCTTT.

The chain is built from TRBV18 and TRBJ2-5; 7 nucleotides agree with TRBD1. With 0 bases clipped from V and 4 bases from J, the junction kept 2 bases outside the gene matches. This CDR3 contains 14 residues. Per the germline V gene, CDR1 is KGHSH and CDR2 is LQKENI. The CDR3 is CASSPPSGGETQYF. Here the CDR3 DNA reads TGTGCCAGCTCACCACCTTCAGGGGGAGAGACCCAGTACTTC.

The chain is built from TRBV29-1 and TRBJ2-4, with D unclear. The ends were cut back, 4 bases at V and 4 bases at J, with 8 bases in the middle. The CDR3 contains 12 residues. Per the germline V gene, CDR1 is SQVTM and CDR2 is ANQGSEA. This chain's CDR3 is CSVAHGKNIQYF. CDR3 bases: TGCAGCGTTGCGCACGGGAAAAACATTCAGTACTTC.

The chain is built from TRBV9 and TRBJ2-1; 7 bases are shared with TRBD1. In germline, CDR1 is SGDLS, CDR2 YYNGEE. CDR3 length: 15 residues. The ends lost 3 bases at V and 0 bases at J; junction bases unmatched: 3. CDR3 bases: TGTGCCAGCAGCGGACAGGGTAGCTCCTACAATGAGCAGTTCTTC. This gives the protein CASSGQGSSYNEQFF.

The J gene is TRBJ2-3, the V gene TRBV9; TRBD2 matches 7 bases. Germline V lookup: CDR1 SGDLS, CDR2 YYNGEE. The CDR3 extends over 14 amino acids. The V segment lost 4 bases and the J segment 2 bases; nucleotides outside the gene matches: 4. The CDR3 nucleotides read TGTGCCAGCAGCTCGGGACTACTCACAGATACGCAGTATTTT. Amino acids: CASSSGLLTDTQYF.

This sequence joins TRBV7-9 and TRBJ2-5, with TRBD2 matching 8 bases. This CDR3 contains 15 residues. Per the germline V gene, CDR1 is SEHNR and CDR2 is FQNEAQ (reference sequence). The trim removed 5 bases at V and 5 bases at J, leaving 10 bases unmatched. CDR3 nucleotides: TGTGCCAGCAGCGAAGGACTAGCTGTTGGGGAGACCCAGTACTTC. This codes for CASSEGLAVGETQYF.

In regard to this clone: Other DNA sequences in the sample encode the same CDR3. The V and J genes are TRBV12-5 and TRBJ1-4, with TRBD1 as a possible D gene (6 bases). Germline V gene sequence: CDR1 LGHNT, CDR2 FRNRAP. The germline V and J ends were trimmed by 1 base and 4 bases, with 10 bases remaining between them. CDR3 length equals 15 residues. CDR3 coding DNA: TGTGCTAGTGGTTTGGGACAGGCGCTTAATGAAAAACTGTTTTTT. Encoded protein: CASGLGQALNEKLFF.

To note about this clone: The conserved phenylalanine or tryptophan is not found at the CDR3 terminus, so this likely reflects a read error. Because the CDR3's place on the DNA is in doubt, the DNA is left out and the CDR3 is given as listed by TCRdb. The rearrangement links TRBV12-5 to TRBJ2-2; the table's D gene call, TRBD2, was not cross checked with the DNA. Counting both end residues, the CDR3 totals 10 amino acids. From germline, CDR1 is LGHNT and CDR2 FRNRAP. The CDR3 protein is CASGFSQRAK.

This clone was seen a handful of times. This chain connects TRBV6-2 or TRBV6-3 to TRBJ1-1; tentative D call: TRBD1 (5 bases). CDR1 MNHEY and CDR2 SVGEGT come from the germline V gene. The CDR3 contains 14 residues. V lost 5 bases and J 6 bases, leaving 16 bases between the germline ends. The CDR3 reads CASSHPDRGSEAFF. CDR3 nucleotides: TGTGCCAGCAGTCACCCAGACAGAGGATCTGAAGCTTTCTTT.

This clone was counted between two and nine times. This rearrangement joins TRBV24-1 to TRBJ2-6, with D possibly being TRBD1 (6 bases). Germline assignment: CDR1 KGHDR and CDR2 SFDVKD. V gave up 4 bases and J gave up 2 bases, with 8 bases separating them. The CDR3 runs to 15 residues. The CDR3 region is CATSEHRAGANVLTF. The CDR3 DNA follows: TGTGCCACCAGTGAGCACAGGGCTGGGGCCAACGTCCTGACTTTC.

The CDR3 DNA reads TGTGCCAGCAGTACACACAAACCGGAGGGACTAGCGAAGGGCCTATCCTCCTACAATGAGCAGTTCTTC. This translates into CASSTHKPEGLAKGLSSYNEQFF. This chain uses TRBV28 with TRBJ2-1; 10 bases line up with TRBD2. In germline, CDR1 is MDHEN, CDR2 SYDVKM. V was pared by 5 bases and J by 0 bases, with 25 bases of the junction left unmatched. The CDR3 consists of 23 residues.